This T cell receptor (beta chain) stems from a study of cytomegalovirus exposure and HLA in healthy donors. Findings and caveats of the study: In an earlier analysis, most TCR beta V segments were productive about 90% or about 30% of the time.

PCR amplification relied on 60 Vbeta primers (plus 13 Jbeta primers). Sequencing was performed with immunoSEQ multiplex PCR; in TCRdb, only in-frame clones are kept and a portion is missing. The sample shows approximately 150,000 clones, about three quarters of them seen only once. The CDR3 is made up of 13 amino acids. Germline V lookup: CDR1 MDHEN, CDR2 SYDVKM. The ends lost 8 bases at V and 4 bases at J; junction bases unmatched: 4. On this clone: Its antigen is unknown.

The rearrangement joins TRBV28 to TRBJ1-1, with TRBD1 identical over 10 bases. Sequenced material: PBMCs. This sequence originates from a female donor in good health and CMV-seronegative. The CDR3 loop reads CASRDRGSTEAFF. The DNA of the CDR3 is TGTGCCAGCCGGGACAGGGGCTCCACTGAAGCTTTCTTT.